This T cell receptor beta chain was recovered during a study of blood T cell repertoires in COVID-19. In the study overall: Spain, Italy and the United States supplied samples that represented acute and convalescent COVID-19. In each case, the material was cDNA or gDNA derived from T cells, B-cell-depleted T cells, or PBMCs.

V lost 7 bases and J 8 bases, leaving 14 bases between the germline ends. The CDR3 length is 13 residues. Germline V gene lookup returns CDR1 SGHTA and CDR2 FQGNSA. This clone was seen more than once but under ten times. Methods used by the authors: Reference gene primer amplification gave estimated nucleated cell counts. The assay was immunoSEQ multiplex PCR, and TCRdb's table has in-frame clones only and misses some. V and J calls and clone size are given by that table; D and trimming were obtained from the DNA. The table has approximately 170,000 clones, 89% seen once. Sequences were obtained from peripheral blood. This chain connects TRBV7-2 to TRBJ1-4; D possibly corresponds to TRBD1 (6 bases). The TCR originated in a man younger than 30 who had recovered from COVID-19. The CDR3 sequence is CASKRPGEEKLFF. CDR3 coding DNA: TGTGCCAGCAAACGCCCAGGGGAGGAAAAACTGTTTTTT.